The 12 T cell receptor beta chains presented below share a single source sample, sequenced in a study of T cells in Graves' hyperthyroidism and ophthalmopathy. Amplification of TCR beta CDR3 regions used RNA as the template. Researchers ran a first-round RT-PCR on the TCR CDR3 using the HTBI primer set. Using its own MiXCR run on the multiplex PCR reads, TCRdb lists one record per CDR3 protein. The table has hundreds of thousands of distinct CDR3 sequences, roughly 15% seen once. Sequencing was carried out using blood. All receptors come from a woman aged 40 to 49 with Graves' ophthalmopathy.

This clonotype was counted once. The chain is built from TRBV7-9 and TRBJ2-5; 7 bases map to TRBD1. The CDR3 is 14 amino acids. V lost 3 bases, J lost 5 bases, and 6 bases stayed unmatched. CDR1 and CDR2 (germline): SEHNR, FQNEAQ (reference sequence). This CDR3 is CASSFTGVGETQYF. Here the CDR3 DNA reads TGTGCCAGCAGCTTCACAGGGGTTGGCGAGACCCAGTACTTC.

The gene calls are TRBV12-5 and TRBJ1-1; D is uncertain. The germline V and J ends were trimmed by 0 bases and 6 bases, with 17 bases remaining between them. Germline assignment: CDR1 LGHNT and CDR2 FRNRAP. The CDR3 runs to 16 residues. In nucleotides, the CDR3 is TGTGCTAGTGGTTTGGTACGAGGAGGGATCATGGCTGAAGCTTTCTTT. This sequence encodes CASGLVRGGIMAEAFF.

This clonotype came up many times. The CDR3 DNA reads TGCGCCAGCAGCTTGGGAGGGTGGGCCTACAATGAGCAGTTCTTC. Translating gives CASSLGGWAYNEQFF. This chain joins TRBV5-1 and TRBJ2-1; a weak D match, TRBD2 (5 bases). The V gene lost 0 bases and the J gene lost 2 bases, with 9 bases spanning the gap. The germline V gene has CDR1 SGHRS and CDR2 YFSETQ. This CDR3 is built from 15 residues.

This clonotype was observed many times. The rearrangement links TRBV3-1 to TRBJ1-1; possible D gene TRBD1, 5 bases. The CDR3 is 12 residues long. Germline CDR1 and CDR2: LGHDT and YNNKEL (reference sequence). V was trimmed by 5 bases and J by 5 bases, leaving 9 bases between them. DNA for the CDR3: TGTGCCAGCAGCGGGGGGTGGACTGAAGCTTTCTTT. Protein product: CASSGGWTEAFF.

Only a few counts were recorded for this clonotype. The chain uses TRBV29-1 and TRBJ2-5, with D maybe TRBD2 (7 bases). The CDR3 totals 14 residues. V lost 7 bases to trimming and J lost 5 bases, with 20 bases between them. CDR1 is SQVTM and CDR2 is ANQGSEA in the germline V gene. The CDR3 nucleotides read TGCAGCGCTCTTCCGGCGGGGGCCAGCGAGACCCAGTACTTC. Its translation is CSALPAGASETQYF.

Concerning this clonotype itself: One base away lies a much larger clone, so this may be a sequencing read error. The V gene is TRBV6-9, the J gene TRBJ2-7; D is possibly TRBD2 (5 bases). CDR1 and CDR2 from the germline V gene are MNHGY and SVAAGI. This CDR3 spans 14 amino acids. The CDR3 DNA sequence: TGTGCCATCAGTTACCGGATCAGTGGCGGGGAGCAGTACTTC. Translation: CAISYRISGGEQYF.

Regarding this clonotype: Germline is not matched at one junction end, which may reflect a read error. The gene calls are TRBV6-1 and TRBJ2-5; 10 bases fit TRBD2. This CDR3 is built from 15 residues. The V gene's germline CDR1 is MNHNS and CDR2 SASEGT. The CDR3 spells CASSQAGGPQETQYF. DNA for the CDR3: TGTGCCAGCAGTCAAGCGGGGGGGCCCCAAGAGACCCAGTACTTC.

There are a few counts of this clonotype. This chain connects TRBV29-1 to TRBJ1-1; TRBD1 matches at 7 bases. CDR3 length: 13 amino acids. From germline, CDR1 is SQVTM and CDR2 ANQGSEA. Trimming cost V 4 bases and J 9 bases; bases outside gene matches: 11. The CDR3 sequence: CSVAQGTAVKAFF. CDR3 sequence (DNA): TGCAGCGTTGCCCAGGGGACAGCTGTGAAAGCTTTCTTT.

This clonotype appeared many times. The V gene is TRBV5-1, the J gene TRBJ1-2, with a tentative D call TRBD1 (6 bases). This CDR3 comprises 16 residues. Germline V gene sequence: CDR1 SGHRS, CDR2 YFSETQ. Trimming removed 7 bases from V and 2 bases from J, with 21 bases in between. The CDR3: CASSQTGTTLNYGYTF. The CDR3 bases are TGCGCCAGCTCTCAAACCGGGACAACCCTGAACTATGGCTACACCTTC.

This clonotype was observed a few times. J is TRBJ2-2 and V is TRBV5-1; 8 bases align to TRBD1. Germline lookup yields CDR1 SGHRS and CDR2 YFSETQ. After removal of 6 bases from V and 4 bases from J, the junction contained 14 bases not matched to a gene. CDR3 length: 17 residues. The CDR3 DNA sequence: TGCGCCAGCACACAGGACAGGGCGCGTGCTACCACCGGGGAGCTGTTTTTT. Its translation: CASTQDRARATTGELFF.

This clonotype showed up just a few times. The chain joins TRBV2 to TRBJ2-6; TRBD1 might be the D (5 bases). Germline CDR1 SNHLY, CDR2 FYNNEI. CDR3 length: 13 residues. Trimming took off 9 bases at V and 2 bases at J, with 8 bases between the two ends. The CDR3 loop reads CASKGAGANVLTF. Here the CDR3 DNA reads TGTGCCAGTAAAGGGGCTGGGGCCAACGTCCTGACTTTC.

This clonotype was counted a few times. The genes are TRBV7-2 and TRBJ2-5; 11 nucleotides align to TRBD2. The CDR3 runs 14 residues. The V segment lost 4 bases and the J segment 5 bases; nucleotides outside the gene matches: 3. CDR1 is SGHTA, CDR2 FQGNSA, per germline. The DNA for the CDR3 is TGTGCCAGCAGCTCACTAGCGGGGGTTGAGACCCAGTACTTC. Its translation is CASSSLAGVETQYF.